This TCR beta chain was captured by sequencing in a study of identical twins. General study findings and limits: Out-of-frame alpha sequences common to twins were enriched for low generation probability. The same donors were not followed; conclusions instead depended on cross-sectional statistical analysis. Invariant T cells like MAIT and iNKT could partly confound the zero-insertion analyses.

Notes on this clonotype: Its cognate antigen is unknown.

MiXCR, run by TCRdb on the 5' RACE reads, gives a single entry per CDR3 protein. The sample has some 250,000 distinct CDR3 sequences; roughly 13% are singletons. V lost 5 bases, J lost 0 bases, and 14 bases lay in between. This CDR3 is built from 16 residues. The same data also contributed to another study, on yellow fever vaccine responses in identical twins.

This clonotype was obtained from a woman between 18 and 29 years old in good health. The sample was memory (CD45RO+) T cells sorted from blood. V gene TRBV12-3 or TRBV12-4 combines with J gene TRBJ1-5; D gene ambiguous. CDR3 amino acids: CASSEGRKDSNQPQHF. The CDR3 nucleotides read TGTGCCAGCAGTGAGGGCCGGAAAGATAGCAATCAGCCCCAGCATTTT.